The sequence of this TCR beta chain was determined in a study of blood T cell repertoires in COVID-19. TCRdb's table, derived via immunoSEQ multiplex PCR, lists solely in-frame clones and lacks some. The table includes hundreds of thousands of clones, around 84% detected once. Followed over time, Seattle patients had been enrolled while infection was active. V trimming: 8 bases; J trimming: 2 bases; junction bases outside the gene matches: 9. The CDR3 covers 15 residues. The TCR sequence derives from a man aged 45-65 years with COVID-19, enrolled during active disease. The J gene is TRBJ1-1, the V gene TRBV23-1; 9 bases fit TRBD1. Being an ORF, TRBV23-1 has a function that is uncertain. Sequencing was done on a sample of peripheral blood. The CDR3, as DNA: TGCGCCAGCTGCCGGGACAGGGAAATAAACACTGAAGCTTTCTTT. It encodes CASCRDREINTEAFF.